What follows are 15 T cell receptor beta chains derived from one specimen sequenced in a study of T-cell reconstitution after alpha-beta-depleted transplantation in children. Preparing the TCRbeta library involved the use of unique molecular identifiers. TCRdb reprocessed the PCR reads with MiXCR, giving one entry per CDR3 protein. The data show about 340,000 distinct CDR3 sequences, with about a tenth seen just once and more than 2% held by the top ten. Sequences were derived from PBMCs from the stem cell graft donor, sampled from the stem cell graft. The receptors shown here come from a human donor who donated a stem cell graft to a child with acute lymphoblastic leukemia.

This clonotype was counted many times. The gene calls are TRBV12-3 or TRBV12-4 and TRBJ2-1, with 8 bases matching TRBD2. Trimming took 7 bases from V and 0 from J; bases not matched to a gene: 5. The CDR3 consists of 15 residues. DNA of the CDR3: TGTGCCAGCACCGTAGCGGGGAGCTCCTACAATGAGCAGTTCTTC. Translated: CASTVAGSSYNEQFF.

The V call is TRBV7-9, the J call TRBJ1-3; no clear D gene. CDR1 is SEHNR and CDR2 is FQNEAQ in the germline V gene (reference sequence). The germline V and J ends were trimmed by 6 bases and 0 bases, with 12 bases remaining between them. This CDR3 is 15 amino acids long. For the CDR3, the DNA is TGTGCCAGCAGGAGGGTGGAGGACTCTGGAAACACCATATATTTT. Translation: CASRRVEDSGNTIYF.

This clonotype has only a few counts. The rearrangement links TRBV27 to TRBJ1-4; D perhaps matches TRBD1 (5 bases). V dropped 3 bases and J dropped 7 bases, with 21 bases sitting between them. The CDR3 runs to 17 residues. Germline V gene lookup returns CDR1 MNHEY and CDR2 SMNVEV (reference sequence). The CDR3 here is CASSFGSGEQGGEKLFF. CDR3 sequence (DNA): TGTGCCAGCAGTTTCGGGTCAGGCGAGCAGGGAGGTGAAAAACTGTTTTTT.

This clonotype has only a few counts. V gene TRBV29-1 combines with J gene TRBJ2-3, with D perhaps TRBD1 (6 bases). The CDR3 totals 13 residues. Deletions cut 7 bases from V and 2 bases from J, with 13 bases between. Looked up from germline, CDR1 is SQVTM and CDR2 is ANQGSEA. CDR3 nucleotide sequence: TGCAGCGCGGACAGCGACCTCACAGATACGCAGTATTTT. This translates into CSADSDLTDTQYF.

The chain is built from TRBV5-1 and TRBJ2-1; 11 bases map to TRBD1. The CDR3 runs to 14 residues. V trimming: 3 bases; J trimming: 9 bases; junction bases outside the gene matches: 5. Germline lookup yields CDR1 SGHRS and CDR2 YFSETQ. DNA of the CDR3: TGCGCCAGCAGCTGTGGACAGGGGGCCTGTGAGCAGTTCTTC. This sequence encodes CASSCGQGACEQFF.

This clonotype was counted only a few times. The CDR3 sequence is CASSPQAVDYEQYF. The CDR3 DNA is TGTGCCAGCAGCCCCCAGGCAGTAGATTACGAGCAGTACTTC. The rearrangement links TRBV12-3 or TRBV12-4 to TRBJ2-7; D call uncertain. The CDR3 is 14 amino acids. The V gene lost 6 bases and the J gene lost 4 bases, with 16 bases spanning the gap.

This chain connects TRBV9 to TRBJ2-3; possible D gene TRBD2, 6 bases. This CDR3 has 16 residues. Germline-derived CDR1 and CDR2 are SGDLS and YYNGEE. Trimming cost V 4 bases and J 2 bases, with 17 bases left between them. In DNA, the CDR3 is TGTGCCAGCAGCTCGACCCTAGCGAGCCTCACAGATACGCAGTATTTT. It translates to CASSSTLASLTDTQYF.

CDR3 DNA sequence: TGCGCCAGCAGCCAAGAGTCTAGCGGGATAAATGAGCAGTTCTTC. Its protein is CASSQESSGINEQFF. This sequence joins TRBV4-3 and TRBJ2-1; 9 bases line up with TRBD2. Germline CDR1 and CDR2: LGHNA and YSLEER. The V gene end was trimmed by 0 bases and the J gene end by 7 bases; junction bases not matched to a gene: 4. The CDR3 covers 15 residues.

This clonotype has more than one count but fewer than ten. The rearrangement links TRBV5-1 to TRBJ1-2; the match to TRBD1 covers 12 bases. The CDR3 length is 16 residues. Per germline, CDR1 SGHRS and CDR2 YFSETQ. V dropped 4 bases and J dropped 3; count of bases not matched to a gene: 7. The CDR3 bases are TGCGCCAGCAGCGAGGGACAGGGGGCCTGGGACTATGGCTACACCTTC. Protein: CASSEGQGAWDYGYTF.

The chain recombines TRBV7-3 with TRBJ2-1; 10 positions match TRBD2. The trim removed 0 bases at V and 3 bases at J, leaving 11 bases unmatched. The CDR3 is made up of 19 amino acids. CDR1 and CDR2 from the germline V gene are SGHTA and FQGTGA. The CDR3 loop reads CASSLTPPGLAQIYNEQFF. CDR3 bases: TGTGCCAGCAGCTTAACACCACCGGGACTAGCGCAGATCTACAATGAGCAGTTCTTC. Complete variable domain (other parts from reference TRBV7-3 and TRBJ2-1): GAGVSQTPSNKVTEKGKYVELRCDPISGHTALYWYRQSLGQGPEFLIYFQGTGAADDSGLPNDRFFAVRPEGSVSTLKIQRTERGDSAVYLCASSLTPPGLAQIYNEQFFGPGTRLTVL.

The V call is TRBV5-5, the J call TRBJ2-7, with D perhaps given as TRBD1 or TRBD2 (5 bases each). Trimming stripped 2 bases from V and 0 bases from J, with 24 bases between. The CDR3 has 19 amino acids. Germline lookup yields CDR1 SGHKS and CDR2 YYEKEE (reference sequence). The CDR3 here is CASSLAKREWGRSSYEQYF. DNA of the CDR3: TGTGCCAGCAGCTTAGCCAAGAGGGAATGGGGCCGATCCTCCTACGAGCAGTACTTC.

The chain links TRBV7-9 to TRBJ2-6; D not resolved. Between the trimmed V and J ends, which lost 3 bases and 1 base, there was a span of 7 bases. Germline V CDR1 and CDR2: SEHNR, FQNEAQ (reference sequence). The CDR3 contains 15 residues. Here the CDR3 DNA reads TGTGCCAGCAGCTTCCGGTTGTCTGGGGCCAACGTCCTGACTTTC. Translated: CASSFRLSGANVLTF. The full variable domain, with the rest looked up from reference TRBV7-9 and TRBJ2-6, is DTGVSQNPRHKITKRGQNVTFRCDPISEHNRLYWYRQTLGQGPEFLTYFQNEAQLEKSRLLSDRFSAERPKGSFSTLEIQRTEQGDSAMYLCASSFRLSGANVLTFGAGSRLTVL.

This rearrangement joins TRBV27 to TRBJ2-7, with D maybe TRBD1 (5 bases). The V gene's germline CDR1 is MNHEY and CDR2 SMNVEV (reference sequence). Trimming took off 8 bases at V and 1 base at J, with 15 bases between the two ends. The CDR3 extends over 14 amino acids. The CDR3: CASRRRDSSYEQYF. CDR3 DNA: TGTGCCAGCCGTCGACGAGACAGTTCCTACGAGCAGTACTTC.

In its sample, this clonotype was seen a few times. This chain links TRBV21-1 with TRBJ2-7; the DNA was not used to check the table's D call, TRBD1. TRBV21-1 is a documented pseudogene. This CDR3 has 15 amino acids. The CDR3 region is CASSKVLCTGYEQYF. CDR3 sequence (DNA): TGTGCCAGCAGCAAAGTCCTATGCACAGGGTACGAGCAGTACTTC.

This clonotype has just a few counts. The chain couples TRBV7-9 to TRBJ2-2, with D unclear. The CDR3 is made up of 13 amino acids. Trimming removed 2 bases from V and 8 bases from J, with 9 bases in between. CDR1 and CDR2 from the germline V gene are SEHNR and FQNEAQ (reference sequence). The chain's CDR3 is CASSLSGRGELFF. The CDR3 DNA sequence: TGTGCCAGCAGCTTATCGGGTCGTGGGGAGCTGTTTTTT.